A selection of T cell receptor beta chains follows, all from one sample in a study of beta chain features in type 1 diabetes. TCRdb's copy holds only in-frame clones and misses some; the assay was immunoSEQ multiplex PCR. The table shows 120,000 or so clones, with around 16% occurring only once. The sequenced sample was central memory CD4+ T cells from blood. The source of these receptors is a man between 18 and 29 years old with type 1 diabetes. The CDR3 runs from the conserved cysteine through the conserved F or W. The D gene is left open where the match is weak. Rows give clone size only sometimes, using once, few, many, or a class for an expanded clone.

V gene	J gene	CDR3 length	clone size	D gene	CDR3 protein	CDR3 DNA
TRBV7-2	TRBJ1-4	13	few	.	CASRSDYNEKLFF	TGTGCCAGCAGATCGGATTATAATGAAAAACTGTTTTTT
TRBV4-2	TRBJ2-7	16	.	TRBD1	CASSHNTGGSTYEQYF	TGTGCCAGCAGCCATAATACAGGGGGATCGACCTACGAGCAGTACTTC
TRBV18	TRBJ2-3	17	.	TRBD2	CASSQSPGLADGDTQYF	TGTGCCAGCTCACAAAGTCCGGGACTAGCGGACGGAGATACGCAGTATTTT
TRBV7-2	TRBJ2-3	14	few	.	CASSPGLLTDTQYF	TGTGCCAGCAGCCCAGGACTCCTCACAGATACGCAGTATTTT
TRBV28	TRBJ1-1	12	.	.	CASSSTLSEAFF	TGTGCCAGCAGTTCCACATTAAGTGAAGCTTTCTTT
TRBV9	TRBJ1-5	15	.	.	CASSVGPDSNQPQHF	TGTGCCAGCAGCGTGGGGCCAGATAGCAATCAGCCCCAGCATTTT
TRBV28	TRBJ1-1	14	few	.	CASSSRTALVRAFF	TGTGCCAGCAGTTCCAGGACAGCCCTTGTTCGGGCTTTCTTT
TRBV6-1	TRBJ2-7	12	few	.	CASSEARYEQYF	TGTGCCAGCAGTGAAGCAAGGTACGAGCAGTACTTC
TRBV6-5	TRBJ1-1	13	.	.	CASSYGGRLEAFF	TGTGCCAGCAGTTACGGCGGGCGGTTAGAAGCTTTCTTT
TRBV30	TRBJ1-2	14	few	TRBD1	CAWRDRDTNYGYTF	TGTGCCTGGAGAGACAGGGATACTAACTATGGCTACACCTTC
TRBV28	TRBJ2-7	12	few	.	CASSSGLQGQYF	TGTGCCAGCAGTTCCGGACTCCAAGGGCAGTACTTC
TRBV4-3	TRBJ2-7	15	many	.	CASSQEYTGPYEQYF	TGCGCCAGCAGCCAAGAGTACACAGGCCCCTACGAGCAGTACTTC
TRBV30	TRBJ2-7	14	.	.	CAWSIERSSYEQYF	TGTGCCTGGAGTATCGAGCGTAGCTCCTACGAGCAGTACTTC
TRBV7-3	TRBJ2-2	14	few	.	CASSSPSYTGELFF	TGTGCCAGCAGCTCCCCGTCGTACACCGGGGAGCTGTTTTTT
TRBV29-1	TRBJ1-4	13	few	TRBD1	CSARQGVDEKLFF	TGCAGCGCCCGGCAGGGGGTGGATGAAAAACTGTTTTTT
TRBV6-4	TRBJ2-7	16	few	.	CASSPTSAVKAYEQYF	TGTGCCAGCAGTCCAACGTCGGCGGTTAAGGCCTACGAGCAGTACTTC
TRBV29-1	TRBJ2-3	17	.	TRBD2	CSVARTSGSRPPDTQYF	TGCAGCGTTGCCAGGACTAGCGGGAGTAGGCCCCCAGATACGCAGTATTTT
TRBV30	TRBJ1-5	13	.	.	CAWSVQGDQPQHF	TGTGCCTGGAGTGTACAGGGTGACCAGCCCCAGCATTTT
TRBV7-9	TRBJ2-5	15	few	.	CASTFQGIGQETQYF	TGTGCCAGCACGTTTCAGGGTATCGGCCAAGAGACCCAGTACTTC
TRBV7-9	TRBJ2-1	14	.	TRBD2	CATKGGRSYNEQFF	TGTGCCACCAAAGGCGGGAGATCCTACAATGAGCAGTTCTTC
TRBV5-1	TRBJ2-7	15	few	TRBD2	CASSSSGTSWYEQYF	TGCGCCAGCAGCTCCTCGGGGACTAGCTGGTACGAGCAGTACTTC
TRBV27	TRBJ2-5	15	few	.	CASSLFREVMETQYF	TGTGCCAGCAGTTTATTCAGGGAGGTGATGGAGACCCAGTACTTC
TRBV28	TRBJ1-6	15	.	.	CASSLMVRANSPLHF	TGTGCCAGCAGTTTAATGGTCAGGGCTAATTCACCCCTCCACTTT
TRBV7-3	TRBJ1-1	13	.	.	CASSLTYNTEAFF	TGTGCCAGCAGCTTAACATATAACACTGAAGCTTTCTTT
TRBV15	TRBJ2-7	15	medium-sized	.	CATSRAPDRPGEQYF	TGTGCCACCAGCAGGGCGCCGGACAGACCGGGGGAGCAGTACTTC
TRBV5-1	TRBJ2-5	14	.	.	CASSYDREVETQYF	TGCGCCAGCAGCTATGACAGGGAGGTGGAGACCCAGTACTTC
TRBV19	TRBJ2-1	15	few	.	CASSIDPGRYNEQFF	TGTGCCAGTAGTATAGATCCGGGCCGCTACAATGAGCAGTTCTTC